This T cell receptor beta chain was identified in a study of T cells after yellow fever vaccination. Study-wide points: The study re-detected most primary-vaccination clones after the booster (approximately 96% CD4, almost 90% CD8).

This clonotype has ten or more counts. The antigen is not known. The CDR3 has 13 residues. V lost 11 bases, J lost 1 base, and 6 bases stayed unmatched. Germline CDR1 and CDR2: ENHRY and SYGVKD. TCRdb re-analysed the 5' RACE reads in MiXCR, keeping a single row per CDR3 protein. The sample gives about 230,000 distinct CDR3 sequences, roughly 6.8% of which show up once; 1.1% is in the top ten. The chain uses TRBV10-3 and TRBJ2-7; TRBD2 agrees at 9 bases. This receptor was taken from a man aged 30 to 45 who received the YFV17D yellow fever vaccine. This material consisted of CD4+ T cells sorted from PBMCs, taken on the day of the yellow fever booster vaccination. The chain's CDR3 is CAASGRQSYEQYF. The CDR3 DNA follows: TGTGCCGCCAGCGGGAGGCAATCCTACGAGCAGTACTTC.